This TCR beta chain was profiled in a study of blood T cell repertoires in COVID-19. Study-wide context: Nucleic acid was either cDNA or gDNA, and it came from T cells, B-cell-depleted T cells, or PBMCs.

TCRdb keeps only in-frame clones here, not all; method: immunoSEQ multiplex PCR. The data show roughly 300,000 clones, 86% seen once. Those who participated ranged in age from roughly 18 to 95 years and resided in around 22 US areas. This CDR3 is 15 amino acids long. With 8 bases removed from V and 0 bases from J, the gap between germline ends came to 17 bases. The TCR comes from a woman aged 35 to 49 with acute COVID-19. The sequenced sample was PBMCs or T cells enriched from blood (not recorded which). This sequence joins TRBV23-1 and TRBJ2-7, with D possibly being TRBD1 (6 bases). TRBV23-1 is an ORF; its function is uncertain. The CDR3 sequence: CASSSSRDTSYEQYF. CDR3 nucleotides: TGCGCCAGCTCCTCTTCCCGGGACACCTCCTACGAGCAGTACTTC.